The rows below give T cell receptor beta chains drawn from one sample of a study of technical replicates of blood from a few donors. The assay was immunoSEQ multiplex PCR, and TCRdb's table has in-frame clones only and misses some. The sample records more than 90,000 clones, roughly 95% being singletons. The sequencing input was T cells isolated from PBMCs. The origin of the receptors is a human donor in good health. The CDR3 runs from the conserved cysteine through the conserved F or W. Fields, in order: clone size, D gene, J gene, V gene, CDR3 length, CDR3 protein, CDR3 DNA. D genes are given only for firm matches. Expanded clones get a size class; other rows say once, few or many, or leave the size out.

>once|TRBD2|TRBJ2-7|TRBV6-5|15
CASSYRAGGTYEQYF
TGTGCCAGCAGTTATCGGGCGGGAGGAACTTACGAGCAGTACTTC
>.|TRBD1|TRBJ2-7|TRBV5-4|13
CASSRDRGGEQYF
TGTGCCAGCAGCCGGGACAGGGGAGGCGAGCAGTACTTC
>.|.|TRBJ2-1|TRBV5-1|15
CASSLVPAGSNEQFF
TGCGCCAGCAGCTTGGTCCCGGCAGGATCAAATGAGCAGTTCTTC
>.|.|TRBJ1-6|TRBV4-1|16
CASSQGVGGVDSPLHF
TGCGCCAGCAGCCAAGGAGTTGGGGGGGTCGACTCACCCCTCCACTTT
>once|.|TRBJ1-2|TRBV28|13
CASSFVGDYGYTF
TGTGCCAGCAGTTTTGTAGGGGACTATGGCTACACCTTC
>once|TRBD1|TRBJ2-7|TRBV28|15
CASSTGTGASYEQYF
TGTGCCAGCAGTACCGGGACAGGGGCGTCGTACGAGCAGTACTTC
>once|TRBD1|TRBJ1-2|TRBV11-3|15
CASSYSGTGVYGYTF
TGTGCCAGCAGTTACTCCGGGACAGGAGTCTATGGCTACACCTTC
>.|.|TRBJ2-7|TRBV6-6|13
CASSYLSGYEQYF
TGTGCCAGCAGTTACTTATCAGGTTACGAGCAGTACTTC
>.|TRBD1|TRBJ1-5|TRBV7-9|14
CASSSTGDYQPQHF
TGTGCCAGCAGCTCGACAGGGGATTATCAGCCCCAGCATTTT
>.|TRBD1|TRBJ2-4|TRBV5-1|17
CASSLVATGVAKNIQYF
TGCGCCAGCAGCTTGGTTGCGACAGGGGTAGCCAAAAACATTCAGTACTTC
>once|TRBD2|TRBJ2-5|TRBV28|20
CASSFPTLSTSGRVQETQYF
TGTGCCAGCAGTTTCCCCACACTATCGACTAGCGGGAGGGTCCAAGAGACCCAGTACTTC
>.|TRBD1|TRBJ1-5|TRBV5-1|15
CASSPGTGGNQPQHF
TGCGCCAGCAGCCCCGGGACAGGGGGCAATCAGCCCCAGCATTTT
>.|.|TRBJ2-3|TRBV7-9|13
CASSPTGKDTQYF
TGTGCCAGCAGCCCAACAGGGAAAGATACGCAGTATTTT
>.|TRBD1|TRBJ2-7|TRBV5-6|14
CASSNYRGVNEQYF
TGTGCCAGCAGCAACTACAGGGGGGTAAACGAGCAGTACTTC
>once|.|TRBJ2-3|TRBV6-5|14
CASRSSRSTDTQYF
TGTGCCAGCAGGTCTAGCAGATCCACAGATACGCAGTATTTT
>.|.|TRBJ1-3|TRBV23-1|13
CASIVFSGNTIYF
TGCGCCAGCATAGTTTTCTCTGGAAACACCATATATTTT
>.|.|TRBJ2-3|TRBV5-1|14
CASSPTEPTDTQYF
TGCGCCAGCAGCCCGACAGAACCTACAGATACGCAGTATTTT
>.|TRBD1|TRBJ2-1|TRBV10-1|15
CASSDAGTGLNEQFF
TGCGCCAGCAGTGACGCCGGGACAGGTTTAAATGAGCAGTTCTTC
>.|.|TRBJ2-1|TRBV7-8|15
CASSSRVQNSHEQFF
TGTGCCAGCAGCTCCAGGGTACAGAATAGTCATGAGCAGTTCTTC
>.|.|TRBJ2-1|TRBV29-1|13
CSVEDWPYNEQFF
TGCAGCGTTGAAGACTGGCCTTACAATGAGCAGTTCTTC
>.|TRBD2|TRBJ2-1|TRBV28|17
CASISGAAGGGGNEQFF
TGTGCCAGCATTTCGGGAGCAGCGGGGGGGGGCGGCAATGAGCAGTTCTTC
>.|TRBD1|TRBJ1-1|TRBV5-6|14
CASSWGTENTEAFF
TGTGCCAGCAGCTGGGGGACAGAGAACACTGAAGCTTTCTTT
>.|.|TRBJ2-4|TRBV5-1|14
CASSFGVAKNIQYF
TGCGCCAGCAGCTTTGGAGTAGCCAAAAACATTCAGTACTTC
>.|TRBD1|TRBJ1-6|TRBV19|19
CASSMGSGLRTGWNSPLHF
TGTGCCAGTAGTATGGGAAGTGGATTGAGGACAGGGTGGAATTCACCCCTCCACTTT
>.|TRBD1|TRBJ2-2|TRBV25-1|14
CASRPQGGTGELFF
TGTGCCAGCAGGCCACAGGGGGGTACCGGGGAGCTGTTTTTT
>once|.|TRBJ2-2|TRBV9|17
CASSVASRGPDTGELFF
TGTGCCAGCAGCGTAGCTAGCCGGGGTCCGGACACCGGGGAGCTGTTTTTT
>.|.|TRBJ1-1|TRBV19|13
CASSIRGSRAAFF
TGTGCCAGTAGTATAAGGGGGTCTCGGGCCGCTTTCTTT
>.|.|TRBJ2-5|TRBV5-1|15
CASSLAVSVKETQYF
TGCGCCAGCAGCTTGGCCGTTAGCGTAAAAGAGACCCAGTACTTC
>few|TRBD1|TRBJ1-1|TRBV28|16
CASSLDTGTVNTEAFF
TGTGCCAGCAGTCTGGATACCGGGACAGTTAACACTGAAGCTTTCTTT
>.|.|TRBJ2-7|TRBV5-1|16
CASSLAGVDSSYEQYF
TGCGCCAGCAGCTTGGCCGGAGTGGACAGCTCCTACGAGCAGTACTTC
>.|.|TRBJ1-3|TRBV18|17
CASSPQELGGSGNTIYF
TGTGCCAGCTCACCACAGGAGTTGGGGGGATCTGGAAACACCATATATTTT
>once|.|TRBJ2-7|TRBV28|15
CASSPDTGTFIGQYF
TGTGCCAGCAGTCCCGACACCGGGACTTTTATCGGGCAGTACTTC
>.|TRBD2|TRBJ2-1|TRBV28|15
CASSFLREGYNEQFF
TGTGCCAGCAGTTTTCTCCGGGAGGGGTATAATGAGCAGTTCTTC
>.|TRBD1|TRBJ1-1|TRBV15|17
CATSREGTGGRRTEAFF
TGTGCCACCAGCAGAGAAGGCACAGGGGGCCGGAGGACTGAAGCTTTCTTT
>.|TRBD2|TRBJ2-3|TRBV7-8|16
CASSPVAGGYKDTQYF
TGTGCCAGCAGCCCCGTAGCGGGGGGGTATAAAGATACGCAGTATTTT
>.|.|TRBJ1-2|TRBV11-3|15
CASSLGALDRAGYTF
TGTGCCAGCAGCTTAGGAGCACTCGACAGAGCTGGCTACACCTTC
>.|.|TRBJ2-3|TRBV9|14
CASSVGTFSDTQYF
TGTGCCAGCAGCGTAGGGACTTTCTCAGATACGCAGTATTTT
>.|.|TRBJ2-7|TRBV29-1|13
CSARPGTGYEQYF
TGCAGCGCCCGACCCGGGACTGGATACGAGCAGTACTTC
>.|.|TRBJ2-7|TRBV4-2|16
CASSQVSGGSTYEQYF
TGTGCCAGCAGCCAAGTTAGCGGCGGGTCTACCTACGAGCAGTACTTC
>.|.|TRBJ1-6|TRBV18|15
CASSPGGTDNSPLHF
TGTGCCAGCTCACCAGGCGGGACGGACAATTCACCCCTCCACTTT
>.|.|TRBJ1-3|TRBV5-1|15
CASRSLGGTGNTIYF
TGCGCCAGCAGAAGTTTGGGGGGAACTGGAAACACCATATATTTT
>.|.|TRBJ1-2|TRBV28|12
CASSTGDYGYTF
TGTGCCAGCAGTACAGGAGACTATGGCTACACCTTC
>.|TRBD1|TRBJ2-7|TRBV11-3|15
CASSFGTGPSYEQYF
TGTGCCAGCAGCTTTGGGACAGGCCCAAGTTACGAGCAGTACTTC
>.|.|TRBJ1-1|TRBV6-1|13
CASSGRGVAEAFF
TGTGCCAGCAGTGGACGGGGGGTCGCTGAAGCTTTCTTT
>.|TRBD2|TRBJ2-1|TRBV7-6|20
CASSLVYGLAGGSSYNEQFF
TGTGCCAGCAGCCTTGTTTATGGACTAGCGGGAGGGAGCTCCTACAATGAGCAGTTCTTC
>.|.|TRBJ2-7|TRBV5-6|14
CASSYDRTTYEQYF
TGTGCCAGCAGCTACGACAGGACCACCTACGAGCAGTACTTC
>.|TRBD1|TRBJ1-1|TRBV5-1|15
CASSSGTGVSTEAFF
TGCGCCAGCAGCTCGGGGACAGGGGTATCGACTGAAGCTTTCTTT
>.|.|TRBJ1-5|TRBV28|14
CASSRRQGNQPQHF
TGTGCCAGCAGTCGCCGACAGGGCAATCAGCCCCAGCATTTT
>.|TRBD1|TRBJ1-4|TRBV4-2|16
CASSQGGGQLGEKLFF
TGTGCCAGCAGCCAAGGAGGGGGACAGTTGGGGGAAAAACTGTTTTTT
>.|.|TRBJ2-2|TRBV27|16
CASKIRRDLNTGELFF
TGTGCCAGCAAAATACGACGGGATTTGAACACCGGGGAGCTGTTTTTT
>.|TRBD2|TRBJ2-1|TRBV25-1|15
CASSEGREGPDEQFF
TGTGCCAGCAGTGAAGGCCGGGAGGGCCCGGATGAGCAGTTCTTC
>.|.|TRBJ2-7|TRBV7-2|14
CASSQTGHLYEQYF
TGTGCCAGCAGCCAGACGGGACACCTCTACGAGCAGTACTTC
>.|.|TRBJ2-3|TRBV29-1|14
CSVVRQGNTDTQYF
TGCAGCGTTGTCCGGCAGGGGAACACAGATACGCAGTATTTT